This T cell receptor beta chain derives from a study of cytomegalovirus exposure and HLA in healthy donors. 13 Jbeta primers and 60 Vbeta primers were used for the PCR. Method: immunoSEQ multiplex PCR; TCRdb's copy keeps in-frame clones and lacks some. The ten most abundant clones cover approximately 6.5% of a sample with about 54,000 clones. Broader study findings: The authors listed 150 or so TCR beta chains as cytomegalovirus-associated. Confirmation in vitro established that a few CMV-associated chains were specific for CMV antigens.

For this clone: Its target is unknown.

Healthy donors of bone marrow made up the group. The receptor was derived from a woman aged 40 to 49 in good health and CMV-seronegative. The sample consisted of PBMCs.

The CDR3 DNA sequence: TGTGCCAGCAGCTTGGATTTAGCGGGGGCCACATTGAAGCAGTTCTTC. Encoded protein: CASSLDLAGATLKQFF. This chain uses TRBV5-6 with TRBJ2-1; 9 bases agree with TRBD2. Germline V gene lookup returns CDR1 SGHDT and CDR2 YYEEEE. The CDR3 extends over 16 amino acids. V lost 0 bases and J lost 11; bases outside the gene matches: 12.